This record covers a single TCR beta chain. There is no known antigen for this receptor. The record has no base qualities; no much larger clone is one base away. These data belong to a study of technical replicates of blood from a handful of donors (dated by TCRdb to about 2017). The method behind the library was the immunoSEQ multiplex PCR assay. TCRdb's version of the immuneACCESS table is confined to in-frame rearrangements and falls short of the full clone set. An unresolved V gene accounts for under half of the shortfall where checked; the remainder is of unknown origin. For this sample the table gives about 81,000 clones, of which approximately 75% were detected only once. Approximately 4% of the sample goes to the ten largest clones. Its CDR3 holds 13 amino acids, cysteine through phenylalanine. CDR3 DNA only is kept here, 39 bases in frame from base 1. CDR1 SGDLS and CDR2 YYNGEE were looked up in the germline V gene. V is clipped by 2 bases and J by 4 bases, and the sequence between their germline boundaries is 9 bases long.

Recombination linked TRBV9 to TRBJ1-1; 5 matching bases give a weak D call of TRBD1. Specimen: PBMCs. This receptor was obtained from a human donor in good health. Some clones in this sample may be carry-over from other donors' samples. The CDR3 protein: CASSVGASTEAFF. The nucleotide sequence reads as follows: TGTGCCAGCAGCGTTGGGGCGAGCACTGAAGCTTTCTTT.